These 20 T cell receptor beta chains share one sample of origin, sequenced in a study of shared clonotypes between healthy human individuals. Sequencing was performed with immunoSEQ multiplex PCR; in TCRdb, only in-frame clones are kept and a portion is missing. The sample lists some 2,000,000 clones, roughly 96% seen once, with approximately 0.13% in the top ten. The specimen was naive CD4+ T cells sorted from blood. Described subset: CD45RA+ positively selected. These receptors were taken from a young man in good health.

This chain connects TRBV10-3 to TRBJ1-1; D is possibly TRBD1 (5 bases). The CDR3 runs to 16 residues. V was pared by 0 bases and J by 1 base, with 12 bases between. Germline values: CDR1 ENHRY, CDR2 SYGVKD. The CDR3 DNA reads TGTGCCATCAGTGAGTCGAAAGGGGTGGGGAACACTGAAGCTTTCTTT. The encoded protein is CAISESKGVGNTEAFF.

This clone was counted only a few times. This chain uses TRBV27 with TRBJ1-6; D gene unclear. The CDR3 runs to 15 residues. The V end was cut by 3 bases, the J end by 10 bases, with 16 bases between. In germline, CDR1 is MNHEY, CDR2 SMNVEV (reference sequence). DNA of the CDR3: TGTGCCAGCAGTTTTTCCCGCCCGCAGGCCTCACCCCTCCACTTT. Translated: CASSFSRPQASPLHF.

V gene TRBV5-1 combines with J gene TRBJ2-5, with a tentative D call TRBD2 (5 bases). V dropped 1 base and J dropped 5 bases, with 12 bases sitting between them. The CDR3 runs to 14 residues. CDR1 and CDR2 (germline): SGHRS, YFSETQ. In DNA form, the CDR3 reads TGCGCCAGCAGCTTGTATGCGGGTCCCGAGACCCAGTACTTC. This codes for CASSLYAGPETQYF.

The chain joins TRBV10-3 to TRBJ1-4; D is possibly TRBD1 (5 bases). V was trimmed by 3 bases and J by 1 base, leaving 12 bases between them. There are 16 residues in the CDR3. The V gene's germline CDR1 is ENHRY and CDR2 SYGVKD. CDR3 nucleotides: TGTGCCATCAGTGATAGGGGTGTGAAAACTAATGAAAAACTGTTTTTT. It specifies CAISDRGVKTNEKLFF.

V usage is TRBV28 and J usage is TRBJ2-4; D remains ambiguous. CDR1 and CDR2 from the germline V gene are MDHEN and SYDVKM. The V and J ends lost 1 base and 2 bases respectively, with 15 bases between them. This CDR3 has 17 residues. In DNA form, the CDR3 reads TGTGCCAGCAGTTTATCCCCAGATACTGGGACCAAAAACATTCAGTACTTC. This encodes CASSLSPDTGTKNIQYF.

The rearrangement joins TRBV2 to TRBJ1-6; maybe TRBD1 (5 bases). V lost 3 bases, J lost 8 bases, and 14 bases lay in between. The CDR3 totals 15 residues. From germline, CDR1 is SNHLY and CDR2 FYNNEI. CDR3 DNA: TGTGCCAGCAGTGAGCTAACCTTGGGGCATTCACCCCTCCACTTT. Amino acid sequence: CASSELTLGHSPLHF.

This rearrangement joins TRBV6-4 to TRBJ2-7; 9 bases match TRBD1. This CDR3 has 14 amino acids. Germline values: CDR1 MRHNA, CDR2 SNTAGT. Unmatched junction bases numbered 8, after V lost 10 bases and J lost 1 base. Here the CDR3 DNA reads TGTGCCAACTATGGACAGGGGTCGTCCTACGAGCAGTACTTC. Its protein product is CANYGQGSSYEQYF.

The chain carries TRBV5-1 and TRBJ1-6, with a possible D match to TRBD1 (6 bases). This CDR3 contains 14 residues. V lost 1 base and J 10 bases, leaving 12 bases between the germline ends. Germline V gives CDR1 SGHRS, CDR2 YFSETQ. The CDR3 DNA is TGCGCCAGCAGCTTGTTTGAGGGGGACTCACCCCTCCACTTT. Amino acid sequence: CASSLFEGDSPLHF.

V gene TRBV10-3 combines with J gene TRBJ2-7; D call uncertain. CDR1 and CDR2 (germline): ENHRY, SYGVKD. The CDR3 has 13 residues. Between the trimmed V and J ends, which lost 8 bases and 2 bases, there was a span of 13 bases. CDR3 sequence: CAIGGRDTYEQYF. The CDR3, as DNA: TGTGCCATCGGCGGACGCGACACCTACGAGCAGTACTTC.

This chain connects TRBV6-6 to TRBJ2-7, with TRBD2 identical over 16 bases. The CDR3 has 15 residues. Germline V gene sequence: CDR1 MNHNY, CDR2 SVGAGI (reference sequence). V lost 5 bases, J lost 4 bases, and 2 bases stayed unmatched. As DNA, the CDR3 is TGTGCCAGCAGTGAGGGACTAGCGGGAGGGTACGAGCAGTACTTC. Its translation is CASSEGLAGGYEQYF.

This chain joins TRBV18 and TRBJ2-7; 7 bases are shared with TRBD1. The CDR3 loop spans 14 amino acids. Germline trimming cut 5 bases from V and 2 bases from J; bases unmatched to any gene: 6. Germline assignment: CDR1 KGHSH and CDR2 LQKENI. CDR3 sequence (DNA): TGTGCCAGCTCAATGTCACAGGGGCCCTACGAGCAGTACTTC. Its translation: CASSMSQGPYEQYF.

The chain combines TRBV10-1 with TRBJ2-7, with TRBD2 matching 7 bases. The CDR3 covers 15 residues. Germline CDR1 WNHNN, CDR2 SYGVQD (reference sequence). J gave up 4 bases and V 0 bases, and 6 bases lay outside the gene matches. In DNA, the CDR3 is TGCGCCAGCAGTGAGTCCGCGGGAGTTGGGTACGAGCAGTACTTC. It encodes CASSESAGVGYEQYF.

This clone is a singleton in its sample. The chain uses TRBV5-1 and TRBJ1-4; 7 bases map to TRBD1. The CDR3 extends over 17 amino acids. CDR1 is SGHRS, CDR2 YFSETQ, per germline. The J segment lost 8 bases and the V segment lost 1 base, leaving 14 bases of the junction unmatched. The CDR3 spells CASSLTGDRALGEKLFF. CDR3 bases: TGCGCCAGCAGCTTGACGGGCGACAGGGCTCTCGGGGAAAAACTGTTTTTT.

This chain links TRBV20-1 with TRBJ2-3; D call uncertain. V was cut by 6 bases and J by 2 bases, with 3 bases left in between. CDR1 and CDR2 (germline): DFQATT, SNEGSKA (reference sequence). This CDR3 spans 10 amino acids. The DNA of the CDR3 is TGCAGTGCCCACACAGATACGCAGTATTTT. Translating it yields CSAHTDTQYF.

Note on this clone: The sample carries other DNA sequences with the same CDR3. The CDR3 spells CASSAGRTYEQYF. The CDR3 DNA sequence: TGCGCCAGCAGCGCGGGACGGACCTACGAGCAGTACTTC. The V gene is TRBV5-1, the J gene TRBJ2-7; TRBD2 is a possible D gene (6 bases). V lost 4 bases, J lost 2 bases, and 10 bases lay in between. This CDR3 has 13 residues. Germline V CDR1 and CDR2: SGHRS, YFSETQ.

This rearrangement joins TRBV5-4 to TRBJ2-2; 7 bases align to TRBD1. Trimming at V came to 4 bases and at J to 1 base, leaving 4 bases not matched to a gene. Germline CDR1 and CDR2: SGHNT and YYREEE (reference sequence). The CDR3 sequence is 15 residues long. CDR3 sequence reads: CASSPWTGNTGELFF. In nucleotides, the CDR3 is TGTGCCAGCAGCCCCTGGACAGGGAACACCGGGGAGCTGTTTTTT.

The DNA of the CDR3 is TGTGCCAGCACCACCTACTACGAGCAGTACTTC. It encodes CASTTYYEQYF. The V call is TRBV11-2, the J call TRBJ2-7; D is ambiguous. The CDR3 extends over 11 amino acids. Germline V gives CDR1 SGHAT, CDR2 FQNNGV. V shed 7 bases and J shed 3 bases, with 7 bases lying between them.

Only one count was recorded for this clone. V usage is TRBV28 and J usage is TRBJ1-1; D is perhaps TRBD1 (5 bases). V dropped 2 bases and J dropped 0 bases, with 13 bases sitting between them. The CDR3 sequence is 16 residues long. CDR1 is MDHEN, CDR2 SYDVKM, per germline. The CDR3 loop reads CASSLAGIRVNTEAFF. In nucleotides, the CDR3 is TGTGCCAGCAGTTTAGCGGGGATCAGGGTGAACACTGAAGCTTTCTTT.

The chain recombines TRBV2 with TRBJ1-6; TRBD1 agrees at 9 bases. CDR3 length: 13 residues. Germline values: CDR1 SNHLY, CDR2 FYNNEI. V lost 5 bases and J lost 10; bases outside the gene matches: 3. CDR3 nucleotide sequence: TGTGCCAGCAGTCCGACAGGGGGATCACCCCTCCACTTT. It yields the protein CASSPTGGSPLHF.

A word on this clone: Other DNA sequences in the same sample also yield this CDR3. The chain is built from TRBV15 and TRBJ1-2; the D gene is possibly TRBD1 (6 bases). Trimming stripped 0 bases from V and 2 bases from J, with 10 bases between. Germline V CDR1 and CDR2: LNHNV, YYDKDF (reference sequence). The CDR3 is made up of 15 amino acids. Written as DNA, the CDR3 is TGTGCCACCAGCAGAGATGTGGGGGGCAACTATGGCTACACCTTC. Translating it yields CATSRDVGGNYGYTF.